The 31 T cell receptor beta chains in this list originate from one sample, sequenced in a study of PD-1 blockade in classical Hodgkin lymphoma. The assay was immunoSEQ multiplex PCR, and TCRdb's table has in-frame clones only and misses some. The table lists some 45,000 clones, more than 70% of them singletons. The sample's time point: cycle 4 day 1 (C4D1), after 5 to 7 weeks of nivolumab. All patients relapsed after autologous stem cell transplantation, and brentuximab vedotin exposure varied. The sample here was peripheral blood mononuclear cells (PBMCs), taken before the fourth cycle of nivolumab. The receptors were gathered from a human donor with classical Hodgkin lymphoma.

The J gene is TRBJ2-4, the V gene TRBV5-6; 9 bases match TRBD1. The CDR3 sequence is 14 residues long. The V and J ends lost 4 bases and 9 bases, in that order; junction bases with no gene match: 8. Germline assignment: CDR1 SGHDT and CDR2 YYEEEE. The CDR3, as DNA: TGTGCCAGCAGCCCCGGGGGACAGGGAAGCATTCAGTACTTC. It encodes CASSPGGQGSIQYF.

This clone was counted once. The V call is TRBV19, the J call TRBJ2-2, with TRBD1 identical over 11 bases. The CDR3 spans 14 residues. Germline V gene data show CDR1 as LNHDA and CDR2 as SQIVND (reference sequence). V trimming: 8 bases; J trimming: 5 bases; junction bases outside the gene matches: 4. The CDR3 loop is CASAGTGGTGELFF. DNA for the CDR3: TGTGCCAGTGCCGGGACAGGGGGAACCGGGGAGCTGTTTTTT.

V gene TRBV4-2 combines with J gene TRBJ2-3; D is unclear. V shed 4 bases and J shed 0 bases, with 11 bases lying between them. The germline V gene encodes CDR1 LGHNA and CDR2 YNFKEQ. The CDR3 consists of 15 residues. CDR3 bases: TGTGCCAGCAGCCCCGAGCTCGAGAGCACAGATACGCAGTATTTT. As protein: CASSPELESTDTQYF.

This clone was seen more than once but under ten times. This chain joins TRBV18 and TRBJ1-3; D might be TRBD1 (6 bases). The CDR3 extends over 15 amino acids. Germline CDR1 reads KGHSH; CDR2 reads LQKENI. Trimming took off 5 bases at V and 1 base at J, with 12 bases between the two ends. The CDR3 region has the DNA TGTGCCAGCTCATCAGGGGTAACGTCTGGAAACACCATATATTTT. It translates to CASSSGVTSGNTIYF.

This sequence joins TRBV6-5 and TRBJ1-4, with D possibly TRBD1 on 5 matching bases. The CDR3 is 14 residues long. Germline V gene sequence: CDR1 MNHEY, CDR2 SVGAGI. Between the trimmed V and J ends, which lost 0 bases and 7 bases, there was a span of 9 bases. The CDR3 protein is CASSYSGQVEKLFF. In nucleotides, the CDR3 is TGTGCCAGCAGTTACTCGGGGCAGGTTGAAAAACTGTTTTTT.

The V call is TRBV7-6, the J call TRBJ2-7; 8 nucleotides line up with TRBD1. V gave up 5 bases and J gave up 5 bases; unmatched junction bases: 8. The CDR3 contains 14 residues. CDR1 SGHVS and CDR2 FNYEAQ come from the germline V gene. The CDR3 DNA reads TGTGCCAGCAGCCTTCAGGACAGGGCCGACGAGCAGTACTTC. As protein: CASSLQDRADEQYF.

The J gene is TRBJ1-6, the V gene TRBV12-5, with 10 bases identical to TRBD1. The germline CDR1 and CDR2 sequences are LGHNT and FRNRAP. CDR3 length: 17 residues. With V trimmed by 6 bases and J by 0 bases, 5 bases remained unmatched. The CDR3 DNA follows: TGTGCTAGTGGCCGACAGGGGGCAAGCTCCTATAATTCACCCCTCCACTTT. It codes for CASGRQGASSYNSPLHF.

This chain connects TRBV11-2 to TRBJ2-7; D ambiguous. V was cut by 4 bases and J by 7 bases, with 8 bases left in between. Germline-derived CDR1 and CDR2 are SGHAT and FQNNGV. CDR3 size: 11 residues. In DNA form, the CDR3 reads TGTGCCAGCAGCTCCTCTCTTGAGCAGTACTTC. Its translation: CASSSSLEQYF. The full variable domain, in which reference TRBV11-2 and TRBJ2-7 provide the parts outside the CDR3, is EAGVAQSPRYKIIEKRQSVAFWCNPISGHATLYWYQQILGQGPKLLIQFQNNGVVDDSQLPKDRFSAERLKGVDSTLKIQPAKLEDSAVYLCASSSSLEQYFGPGTRLTVT.

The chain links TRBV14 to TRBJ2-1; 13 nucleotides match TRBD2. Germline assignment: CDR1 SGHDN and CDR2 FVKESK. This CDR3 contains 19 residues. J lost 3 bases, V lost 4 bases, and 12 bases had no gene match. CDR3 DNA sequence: TGTGCCAGCAGCCCATATACGGGGACTAGCGGGGTTTTCTACAATGAGCAGTTCTTC. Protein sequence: CASSPYTGTSGVFYNEQFF.

The CDR3 DNA reads as TGTGCCAGCTCACACCGAAAAACTAGCAACTACGAGCAGTACTTC. This encodes CASSHRKTSNYEQYF. This chain uses TRBV6-6 with TRBJ2-7; D may be TRBD2 (6 bases). Germline CDR1 is MNHNY and CDR2 is SVGAGI (reference sequence). The CDR3 is 15 residues long. V lost 8 bases and J 3 bases, leaving 20 bases between the germline ends.

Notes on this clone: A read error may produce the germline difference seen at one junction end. Here the CDR3 reads CASSVDGSKYHEQYF. The CDR3 nucleotides are TGTGCCAGCAGTGTAGATGGTTCTAAGTACCACGAGCAGTACTTC. V and J are TRBV9 and TRBJ2-7; D is unresolved. This CDR3 has 15 amino acids. Germline V CDR1 and CDR2: SGDLS, YYNGEE. The full variable domain, in which reference TRBV9 and TRBJ2-7 provide the parts outside the CDR3, is DSGVTQTPKHLITATGQRVTLRCSPRSGDLSVYWYQQSLDQGLQFLIQYYNGEERAKGNILERFSAQQFPDLHSELNLSSLELGDSALYFCASSVDGSKYHEQYFGPGTRLTVT.

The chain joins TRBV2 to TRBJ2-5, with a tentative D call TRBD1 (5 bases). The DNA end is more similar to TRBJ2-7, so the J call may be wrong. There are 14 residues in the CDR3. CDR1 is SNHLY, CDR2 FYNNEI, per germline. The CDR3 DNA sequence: TGTGCCAGCAGTGGGAGTCAGGGTGCCTACGAGCAGTACTTC. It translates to CASSGSQGAYEQYF.

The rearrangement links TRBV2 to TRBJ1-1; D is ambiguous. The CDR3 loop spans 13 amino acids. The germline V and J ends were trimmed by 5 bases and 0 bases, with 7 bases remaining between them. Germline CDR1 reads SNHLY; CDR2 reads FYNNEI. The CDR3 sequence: CASSLGLNTEAFF. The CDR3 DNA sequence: TGTGCCAGCAGTTTAGGACTGAACACTGAAGCTTTCTTT. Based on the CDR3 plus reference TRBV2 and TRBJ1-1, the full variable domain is EPEVTQTPSHQVTQMGQEVILRCVPISNHLYFYWYRQILGQKVEFLVSFYNNEISEKSEIFDDQFSVERPDGSNFTLKIRSTKLEDSAMYFCASSLGLNTEAFFGQGTRLTVV.

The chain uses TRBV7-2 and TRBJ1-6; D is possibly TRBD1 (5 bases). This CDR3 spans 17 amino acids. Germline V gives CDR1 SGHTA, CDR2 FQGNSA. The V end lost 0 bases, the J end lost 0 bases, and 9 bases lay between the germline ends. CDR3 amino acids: CASSLAPGGSYNSPLHF. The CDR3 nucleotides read TGTGCCAGCAGCTTAGCCCCGGGGGGCTCCTATAATTCACCCCTCCACTTT.

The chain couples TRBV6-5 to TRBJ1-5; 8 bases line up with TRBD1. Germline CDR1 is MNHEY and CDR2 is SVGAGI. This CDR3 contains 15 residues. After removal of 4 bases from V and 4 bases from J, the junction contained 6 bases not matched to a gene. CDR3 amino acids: CASSSTGGRNQPQHF. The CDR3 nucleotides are TGTGCCAGCAGTTCTACAGGGGGAAGGAATCAGCCCCAGCATTTT.

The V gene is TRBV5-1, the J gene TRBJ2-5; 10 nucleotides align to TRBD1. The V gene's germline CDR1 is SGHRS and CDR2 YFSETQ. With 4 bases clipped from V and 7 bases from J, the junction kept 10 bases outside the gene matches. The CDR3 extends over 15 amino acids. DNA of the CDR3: TGCGCCAGCAGCCCAACGACAGGGGGCTTTGGGACCCAGTACTTC. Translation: CASSPTTGGFGTQYF.

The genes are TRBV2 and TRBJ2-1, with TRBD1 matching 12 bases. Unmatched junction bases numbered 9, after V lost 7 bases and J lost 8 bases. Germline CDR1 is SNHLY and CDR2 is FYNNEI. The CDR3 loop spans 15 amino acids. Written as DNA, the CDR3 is TGTGCCAGCACGGTTAGGGACAGGGGGCGCGATGAGCAGTTCTTC. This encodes CASTVRDRGRDEQFF.

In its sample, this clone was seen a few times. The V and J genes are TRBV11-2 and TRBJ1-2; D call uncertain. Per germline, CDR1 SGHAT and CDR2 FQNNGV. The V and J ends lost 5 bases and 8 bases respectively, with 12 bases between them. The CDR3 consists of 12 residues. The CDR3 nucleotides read TGTGCCAGCAGCCCAGGACGCTTGGGCTACACCTTC. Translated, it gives CASSPGRLGYTF.

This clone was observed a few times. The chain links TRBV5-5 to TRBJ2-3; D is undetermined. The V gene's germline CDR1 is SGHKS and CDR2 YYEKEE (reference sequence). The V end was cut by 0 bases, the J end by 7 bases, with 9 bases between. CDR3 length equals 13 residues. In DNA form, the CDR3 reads TGTGCCAGCAGCTTGGTGACAATCAATACGCAGTATTTT. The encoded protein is CASSLVTINTQYF.

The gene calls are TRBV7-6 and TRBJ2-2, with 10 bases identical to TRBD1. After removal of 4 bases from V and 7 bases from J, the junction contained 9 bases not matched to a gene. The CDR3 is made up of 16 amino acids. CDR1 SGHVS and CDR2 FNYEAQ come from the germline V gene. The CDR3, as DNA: TGTGCCAGCAGCTCTGACAGGGGGCCTAATGGCGGGGAGCTGTTTTTT. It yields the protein CASSSDRGPNGGELFF. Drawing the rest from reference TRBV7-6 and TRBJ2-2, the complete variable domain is GAGVSQSPRYKVTKRGQDVALRCDPISGHVSLYWYRQALGQGPEFLTYFNYEAQQDKSGLPNDRFSAERPEGSISTLTIQRTEQRDSAMYRCASSSDRGPNGGELFFGEGSRLTVL.

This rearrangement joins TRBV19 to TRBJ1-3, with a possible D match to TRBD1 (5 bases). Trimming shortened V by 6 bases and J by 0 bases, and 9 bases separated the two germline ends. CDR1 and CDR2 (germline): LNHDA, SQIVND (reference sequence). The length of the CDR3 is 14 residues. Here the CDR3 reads CASRVGGSGNTIYF. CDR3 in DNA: TGTGCCAGTAGGGTCGGGGGCTCTGGAAACACCATATATTTT.

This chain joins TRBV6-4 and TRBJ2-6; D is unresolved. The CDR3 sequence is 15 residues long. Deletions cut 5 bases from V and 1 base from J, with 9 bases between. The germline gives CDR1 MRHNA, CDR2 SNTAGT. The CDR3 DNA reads TGTGCCAGCAGTCCCGAAGTTTCTGGGGCCAACGTCCTGACTTTC. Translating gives CASSPEVSGANVLTF.

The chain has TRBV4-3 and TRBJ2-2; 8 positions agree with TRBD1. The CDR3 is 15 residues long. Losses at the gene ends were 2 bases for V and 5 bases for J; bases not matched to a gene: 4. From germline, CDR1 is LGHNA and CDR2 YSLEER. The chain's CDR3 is CASSQQGARTGELFF. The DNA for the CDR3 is TGCGCCAGCAGCCAACAGGGGGCGAGGACCGGGGAGCTGTTTTTT.

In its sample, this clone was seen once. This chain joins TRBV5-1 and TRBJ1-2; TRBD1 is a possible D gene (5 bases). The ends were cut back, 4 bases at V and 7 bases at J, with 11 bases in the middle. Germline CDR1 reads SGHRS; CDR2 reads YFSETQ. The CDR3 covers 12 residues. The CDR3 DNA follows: TGCGCCAGCAGCCCCCTCGGGGCTGGCTACACCTTC. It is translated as CASSPLGAGYTF.

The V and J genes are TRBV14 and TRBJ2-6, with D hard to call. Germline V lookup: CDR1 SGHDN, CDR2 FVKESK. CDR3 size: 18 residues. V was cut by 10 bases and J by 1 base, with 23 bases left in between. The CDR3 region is CATASVTLRPSGANVLTF. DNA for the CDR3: TGTGCCACAGCGTCGGTTACGTTAAGACCTTCTGGGGCCAACGTCCTGACTTTC.

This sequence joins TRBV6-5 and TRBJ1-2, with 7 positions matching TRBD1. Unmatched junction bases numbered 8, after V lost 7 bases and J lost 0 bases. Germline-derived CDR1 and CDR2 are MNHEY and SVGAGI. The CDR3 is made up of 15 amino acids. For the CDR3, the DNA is TGTGCCAGCACTGATCCCGGGACAGCTAACTATGGCTACACCTTC. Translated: CASTDPGTANYGYTF.

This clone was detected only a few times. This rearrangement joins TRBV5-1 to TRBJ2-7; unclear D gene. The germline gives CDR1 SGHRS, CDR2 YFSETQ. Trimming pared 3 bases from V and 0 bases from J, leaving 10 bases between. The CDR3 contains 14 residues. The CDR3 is CASSYQGSSYEQYF. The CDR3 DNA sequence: TGCGCCAGCAGCTATCAAGGAAGCTCCTACGAGCAGTACTTC.

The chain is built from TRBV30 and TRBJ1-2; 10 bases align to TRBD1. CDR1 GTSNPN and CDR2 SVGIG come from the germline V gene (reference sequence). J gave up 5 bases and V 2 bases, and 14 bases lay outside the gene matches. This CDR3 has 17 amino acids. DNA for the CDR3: TGTGCCTGGAGTATCGGGACAGGGGAGGATCGGCGTTATGGCTACACCTTC. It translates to CAWSIGTGEDRRYGYTF.

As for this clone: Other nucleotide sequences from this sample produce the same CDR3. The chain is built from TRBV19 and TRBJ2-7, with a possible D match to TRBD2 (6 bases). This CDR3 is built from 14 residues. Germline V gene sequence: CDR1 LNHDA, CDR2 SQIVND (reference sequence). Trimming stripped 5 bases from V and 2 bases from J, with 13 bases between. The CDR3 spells CASSPRDRAYEQYF. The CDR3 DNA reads TGTGCCAGTAGTCCGCGGGACCGCGCCTACGAGCAGTACTTC. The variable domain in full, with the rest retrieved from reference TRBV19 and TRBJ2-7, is DGGITQSPKYLFRKEGQNVTLSCEQNLNHDAMYWYRQDPGQGLRLIYYSQIVNDFQKGDIAEGYSVSREKKESFPLTVTSAQKNPTAFYLCASSPRDRAYEQYFGPGTRLTVT.

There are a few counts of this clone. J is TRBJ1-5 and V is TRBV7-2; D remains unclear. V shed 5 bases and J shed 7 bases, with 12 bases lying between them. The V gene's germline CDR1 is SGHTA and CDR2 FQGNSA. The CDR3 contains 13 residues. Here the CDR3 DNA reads TGTGCCAGCAGCGGACCCGTCGGGCAGCCCCAGCATTTT. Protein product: CASSGPVGQPQHF.

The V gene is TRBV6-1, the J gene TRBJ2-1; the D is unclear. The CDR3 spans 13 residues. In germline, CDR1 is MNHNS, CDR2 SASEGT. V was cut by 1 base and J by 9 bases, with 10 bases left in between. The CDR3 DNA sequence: TGTGCCAGCAGTGAAGTGCAGGTTAGTGAGCAGTTCTTC. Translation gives CASSEVQVSEQFF.